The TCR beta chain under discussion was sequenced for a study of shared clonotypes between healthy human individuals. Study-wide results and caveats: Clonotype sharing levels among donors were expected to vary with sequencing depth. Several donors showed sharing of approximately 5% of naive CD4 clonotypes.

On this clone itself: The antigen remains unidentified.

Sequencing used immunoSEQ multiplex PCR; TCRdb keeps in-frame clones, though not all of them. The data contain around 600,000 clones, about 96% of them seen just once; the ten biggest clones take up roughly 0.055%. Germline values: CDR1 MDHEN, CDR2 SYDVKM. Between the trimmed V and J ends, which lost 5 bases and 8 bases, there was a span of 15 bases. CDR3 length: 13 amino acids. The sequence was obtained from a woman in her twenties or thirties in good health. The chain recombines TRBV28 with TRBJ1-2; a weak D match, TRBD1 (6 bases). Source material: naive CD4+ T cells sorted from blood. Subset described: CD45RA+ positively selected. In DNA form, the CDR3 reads TGTGCCAGCAGTCCCCCAGGGGAAGAAGGCTACACCTTC. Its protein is CASSPPGEEGYTF.